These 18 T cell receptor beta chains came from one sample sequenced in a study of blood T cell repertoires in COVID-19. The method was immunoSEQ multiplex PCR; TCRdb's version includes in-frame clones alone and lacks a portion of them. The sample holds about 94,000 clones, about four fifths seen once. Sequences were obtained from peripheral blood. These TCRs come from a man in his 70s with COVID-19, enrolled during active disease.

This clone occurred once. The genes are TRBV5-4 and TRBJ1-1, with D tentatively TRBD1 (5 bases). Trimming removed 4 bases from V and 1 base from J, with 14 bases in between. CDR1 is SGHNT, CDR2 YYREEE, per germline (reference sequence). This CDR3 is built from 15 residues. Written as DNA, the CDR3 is TGTGCCAGCAGCCTCGGGGGGGTTACGAACACTGAAGCTTTCTTT. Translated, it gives CASSLGGVTNTEAFF.

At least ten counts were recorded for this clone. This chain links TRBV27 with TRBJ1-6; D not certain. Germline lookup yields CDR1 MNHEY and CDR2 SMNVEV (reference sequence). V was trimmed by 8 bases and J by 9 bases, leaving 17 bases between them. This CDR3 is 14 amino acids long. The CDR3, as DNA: TGTGCCAGCGGTAGGACCTTAGGACTTTCACCCCTCCACTTT. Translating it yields CASGRTLGLSPLHF.

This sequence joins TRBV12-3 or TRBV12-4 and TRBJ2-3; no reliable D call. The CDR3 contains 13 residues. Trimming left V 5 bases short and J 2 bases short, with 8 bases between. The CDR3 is CASSPKHTDTQYF. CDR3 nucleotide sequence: TGTGCCAGCAGTCCGAAGCACACAGATACGCAGTATTTT.

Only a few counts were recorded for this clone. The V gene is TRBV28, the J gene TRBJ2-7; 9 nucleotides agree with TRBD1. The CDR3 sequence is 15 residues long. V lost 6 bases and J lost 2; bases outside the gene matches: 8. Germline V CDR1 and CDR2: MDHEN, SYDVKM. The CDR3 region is CASSVDRGETYEQYF. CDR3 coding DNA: TGTGCCAGCAGCGTGGACAGGGGCGAAACCTACGAGCAGTACTTC.

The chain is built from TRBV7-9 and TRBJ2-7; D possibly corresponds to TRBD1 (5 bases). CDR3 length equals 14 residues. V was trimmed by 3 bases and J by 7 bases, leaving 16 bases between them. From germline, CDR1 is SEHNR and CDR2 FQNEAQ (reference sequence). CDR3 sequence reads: CASSLLGETGEQYF. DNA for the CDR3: TGTGCCAGCAGCTTGTTAGGGGAAACCGGGGAGCAGTACTTC.

CDR3 amino acids: CASSLGLGFGYTF. DNA for the CDR3: TGCGCCAGCAGCTTGGGCCTAGGCTTTGGCTACACCTTC. The chain combines TRBV5-1 with TRBJ1-2, with no clear D. Deletions cut 0 bases from V and 7 bases from J, with 10 bases between. CDR3 length: 13 amino acids. From germline, CDR1 is SGHRS and CDR2 YFSETQ.

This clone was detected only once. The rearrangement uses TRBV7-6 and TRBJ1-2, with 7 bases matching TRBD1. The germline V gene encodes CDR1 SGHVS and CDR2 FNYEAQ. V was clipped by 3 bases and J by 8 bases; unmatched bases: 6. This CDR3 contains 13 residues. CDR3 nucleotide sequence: TGTGCCAGCAGCTTGGGACAGACAGGAGGCTACACCTTC. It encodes CASSLGQTGGYTF.

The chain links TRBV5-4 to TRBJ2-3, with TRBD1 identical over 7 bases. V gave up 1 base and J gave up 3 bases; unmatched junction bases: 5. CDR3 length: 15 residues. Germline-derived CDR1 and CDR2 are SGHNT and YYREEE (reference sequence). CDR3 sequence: CASSLRTGDTDTQYF. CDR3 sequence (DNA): TGTGCCAGCAGCTTGCGGACAGGAGATACAGATACGCAGTATTTT. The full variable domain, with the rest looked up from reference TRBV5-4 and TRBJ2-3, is ETGVTQSPTHLIKTRGQQVTLRCSSQSGHNTVSWYQQALGQGPQFIFQYYREEENGRGNFPPRFSGLQFPNYSSELNVNALELDDSALYLCASSLRTGDTDTQYFGPGTRLTVL.

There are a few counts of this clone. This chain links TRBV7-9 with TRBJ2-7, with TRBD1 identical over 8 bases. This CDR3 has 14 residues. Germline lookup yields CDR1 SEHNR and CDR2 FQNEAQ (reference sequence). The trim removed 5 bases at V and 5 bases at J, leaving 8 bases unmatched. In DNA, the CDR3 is TGTGCCAGCAGCAGCTGGACAGGGTTTCACGAGCAGTACTTC. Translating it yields CASSSWTGFHEQYF. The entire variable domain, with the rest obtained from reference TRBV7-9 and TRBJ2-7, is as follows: DTGVSQNPRHKITKRGQNVTFRCDPISEHNRLYWYRQTLGQGPEFLTYFQNEAQLEKSRLLSDRFSAERPKGSFSTLEIQRTEQGDSAMYLCASSSWTGFHEQYFGPGTRLTVT.

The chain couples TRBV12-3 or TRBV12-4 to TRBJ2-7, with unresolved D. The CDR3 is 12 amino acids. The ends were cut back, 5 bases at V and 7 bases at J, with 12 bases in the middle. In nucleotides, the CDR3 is TGTGCCAGCAGTCTAGGGCTCAGGGAGCAGTACTTC. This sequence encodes CASSLGLREQYF.

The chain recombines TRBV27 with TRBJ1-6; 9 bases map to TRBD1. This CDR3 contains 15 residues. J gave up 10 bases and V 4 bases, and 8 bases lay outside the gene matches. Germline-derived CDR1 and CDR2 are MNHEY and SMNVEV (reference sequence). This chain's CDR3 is CASSSPGQGSSPLHF. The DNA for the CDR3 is TGTGCCAGCAGTTCGCCGGGACAGGGTTCATCACCCCTCCACTTT.

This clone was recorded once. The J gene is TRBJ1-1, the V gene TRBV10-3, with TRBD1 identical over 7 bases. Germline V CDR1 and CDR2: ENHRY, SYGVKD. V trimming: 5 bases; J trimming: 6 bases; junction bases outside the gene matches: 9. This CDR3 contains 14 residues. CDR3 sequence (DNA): TGTGCCATCAGTAGCCGACAGGGTTTGCCTGAAGCTTTCTTT. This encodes CAISSRQGLPEAFF.

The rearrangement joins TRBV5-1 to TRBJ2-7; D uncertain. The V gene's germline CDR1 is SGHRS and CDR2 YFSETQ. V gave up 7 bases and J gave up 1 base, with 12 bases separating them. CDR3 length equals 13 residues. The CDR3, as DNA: TGCGCCAGCGCCCCCGCGGTTTCCTACGAGCAGTACTTC. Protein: CASAPAVSYEQYF.

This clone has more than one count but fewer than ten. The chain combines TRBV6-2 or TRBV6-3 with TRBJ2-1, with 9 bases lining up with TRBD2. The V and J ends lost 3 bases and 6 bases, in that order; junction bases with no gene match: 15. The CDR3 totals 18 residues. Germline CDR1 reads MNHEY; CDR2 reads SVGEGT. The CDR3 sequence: CASSYSNIPGTSSNEQFF. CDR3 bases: TGTGCCAGCAGTTATTCGAATATACCCGGGACTAGCAGCAATGAGCAGTTCTTC.

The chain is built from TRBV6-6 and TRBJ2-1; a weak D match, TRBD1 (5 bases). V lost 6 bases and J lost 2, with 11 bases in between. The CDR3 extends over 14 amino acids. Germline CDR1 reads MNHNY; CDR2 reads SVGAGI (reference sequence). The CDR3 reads CASSPQGPYNEQFF. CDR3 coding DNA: TGTGCCAGCAGCCCCCAGGGTCCCTACAATGAGCAGTTCTTC.

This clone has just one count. The CDR3 region is CASSPLHGTGYTEAFF. The CDR3 bases are TGCGCCAGCAGCCCGCTCCATGGGACAGGGTACACTGAAGCTTTCTTT. The chain links TRBV4-1 to TRBJ1-1; 9 bases are a match to TRBD1. This CDR3 region has 16 residues. The ends lost 4 bases at V and 3 bases at J; junction bases unmatched: 9. The V gene's germline CDR1 is MGHRA and CDR2 YSYEKL.

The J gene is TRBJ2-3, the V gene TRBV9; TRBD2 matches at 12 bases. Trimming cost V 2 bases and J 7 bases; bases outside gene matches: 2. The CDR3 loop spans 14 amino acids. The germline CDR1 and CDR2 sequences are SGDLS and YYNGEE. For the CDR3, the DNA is TGTGCCAGCAGCGTTGGACTAGCGGGGAATACGCAGTATTTT. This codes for CASSVGLAGNTQYF.

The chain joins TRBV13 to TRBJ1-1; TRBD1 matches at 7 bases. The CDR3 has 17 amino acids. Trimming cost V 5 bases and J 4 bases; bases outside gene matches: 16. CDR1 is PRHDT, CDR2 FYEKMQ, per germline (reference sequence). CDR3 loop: CASSHWNRGLRGTEAFF. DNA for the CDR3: TGTGCCAGCAGCCACTGGAACAGGGGCCTGCGCGGCACTGAAGCTTTCTTT.